This T cell receptor (beta chain) was observed in a study of beta chain features in type 1 diabetes. Overall study findings and caveats: Shortening that was moderate but significant affected the TCRB CDR3s of Type 1 diabetes patients in all four CD4+ subsets.

CD45RO/CCR7/CD25/CD127/CD95/CD27 sorting isolated CD4+ naive, central memory, regulatory and stem cell-like memory cells. Populations isolated by sorting all had purity greater than 95%. Sequenced material consisted of expressed TCRB transcripts (all of the isolated RNA was reverse transcribed). The data were produced by immunoSEQ multiplex PCR, yet TCRdb's version contains in-frame clones alone and is incomplete. The sample has 95,000 to 150,000 clones, approximately 15% seen once. A remark on this clone: The antigen remains unidentified. Other nucleotide sequences in the sample specify the same CDR3.

V dropped 0 bases and J dropped 4 bases, with 7 bases sitting between them. This CDR3 spans 13 amino acids. Germline V CDR1 and CDR2: GTSNPN, SVGIG (reference sequence). The receptor was derived from a man aged 18 to 30 with type 1 diabetes. The V and J genes are TRBV30 and TRBJ1-3, with unresolved D. Sequencing input: central memory CD4+ T cells from blood. Written as DNA, the CDR3 is TGTGCCTGGAGTGTATCTGGGGGAAACACCATATATTTT. Translated: CAWSVSGGNTIYF.